The TCR beta chain described here comes from a study of CD8 T cells in Susac syndrome. Susac syndrome patients met recently defined diagnostic criteria for definite or probable disease. This CDR3 has 14 residues. Germline V gene lookup returns CDR1 SQVTM and CDR2 ANQGSEA. With 4 bases removed from V and 3 bases from J, the gap between germline ends came to 16 bases. The authors reverse transcribed about 0.45 to 1 ug RNA with random hexamers. TCRdb redid the calling of the immunoSEQ multiplex PCR reads with MiXCR, one entry per CDR3 protein. This sample has tens of thousands of distinct CDR3 sequences, with about 95% found just once.

The receptor's source is a human donor with Susac syndrome. The sequencing sample was made of CD4+ T cells from PBMCs. The V call is TRBV29-1, the J call TRBJ2-7; D not resolved. The CDR3 is CSVVPDVGYYEQYF. Here the CDR3 DNA reads TGCAGCGTTGTTCCGGATGTGGGGTACTACGAGCAGTACTTC.